This TCR beta chain was identified during a study of spatial heterogeneity in lung cancer. Study overall: Averaged across combinations, each unique TCR and UMI pairing appeared more than ten times in raw reads, which were uncorrected. Points from the study as a whole: Tumor mutation count correlated with how many alpha and beta TCRs expanded intratumorally.

This clonotype was counted at least ten times. Its antigen is not identified. The CDR3 extends over 15 amino acids. V lost 1 base, J lost 5 bases, and 15 bases lay in between. Germline CDR1 reads MNHEY; CDR2 reads SMNVEV (reference sequence). TCRdb passed the 5' RACE reads through MiXCR, listing each CDR3 protein once. Among fewer than 20,000 distinct CDR3 sequences listed, approximately 6.2% were seen once. As for time point: sample taken at primary tumor resection. The donor group consisted of around 66 patients who had untreated, early-stage non-small cell lung cancer. Without sorting, whole RNA was sequenced from tumor, nontumor lung or frozen PBMC.

This material consisted of lung tumor tissue, taken at surgery. This chain joins TRBV27 and TRBJ2-7; a possible D gene is TRBD1 (6 bases). This TCR was recovered from a female donor with early-stage non-small cell lung cancer. CDR3 sequence: CASSLYWGLFHEQYF. CDR3 nucleotide sequence: TGTGCCAGCAGTTTATACTGGGGGCTCTTTCACGAGCAGTACTTC.